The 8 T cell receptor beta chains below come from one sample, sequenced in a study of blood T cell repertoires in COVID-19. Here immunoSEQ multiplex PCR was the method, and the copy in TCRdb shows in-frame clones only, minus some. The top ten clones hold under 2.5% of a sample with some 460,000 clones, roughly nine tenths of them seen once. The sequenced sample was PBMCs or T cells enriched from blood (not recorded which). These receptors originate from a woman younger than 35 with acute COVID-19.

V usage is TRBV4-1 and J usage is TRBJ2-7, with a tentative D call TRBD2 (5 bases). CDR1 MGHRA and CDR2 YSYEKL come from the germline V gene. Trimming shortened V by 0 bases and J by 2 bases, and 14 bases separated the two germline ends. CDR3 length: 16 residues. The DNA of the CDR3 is TGCGCCAGCAGCCAAGATTCGGCCAGCGGAACCTACGAGCAGTACTTC. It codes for CASSQDSASGTYEQYF.

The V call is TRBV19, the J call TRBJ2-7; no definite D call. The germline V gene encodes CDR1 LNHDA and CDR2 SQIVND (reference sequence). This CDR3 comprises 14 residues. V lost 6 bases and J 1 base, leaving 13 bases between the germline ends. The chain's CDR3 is CASRVGGSSYEQYF. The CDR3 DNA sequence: TGTGCCAGTAGGGTAGGCGGCTCGTCCTACGAGCAGTACTTC. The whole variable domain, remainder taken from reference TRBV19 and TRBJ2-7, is DGGITQSPKYLFRKEGQNVTLSCEQNLNHDAMYWYRQDPGQGLRLIYYSQIVNDFQKGDIAEGYSVSREKKESFPLTVTSAQKNPTAFYLCASRVGGSSYEQYFGPGTRLTVT.

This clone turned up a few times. CDR3: CASSAWDFDHEQYF. Written as DNA, the CDR3 is TGTGCCAGCAGTGCCTGGGACTTTGACCACGAGCAGTACTTC. The chain employs TRBV2 and TRBJ2-7; a possible D gene is TRBD2 (6 bases). Germline CDR1 reads SNHLY; CDR2 reads FYNNEI. The CDR3 runs to 14 residues. Trimming shortened V by 4 bases and J by 5 bases, and 15 bases separated the two germline ends.

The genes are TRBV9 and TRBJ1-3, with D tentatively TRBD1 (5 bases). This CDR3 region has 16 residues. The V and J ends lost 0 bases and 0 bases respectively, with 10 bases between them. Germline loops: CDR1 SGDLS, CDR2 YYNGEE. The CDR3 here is CASSVAPGPSGNTIYF. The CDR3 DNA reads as TGTGCCAGCAGCGTAGCCCCAGGGCCCTCTGGAAACACCATATATTTT.

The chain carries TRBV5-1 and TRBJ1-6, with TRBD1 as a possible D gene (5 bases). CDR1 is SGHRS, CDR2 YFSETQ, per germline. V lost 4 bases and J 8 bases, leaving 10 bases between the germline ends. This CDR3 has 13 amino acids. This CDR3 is CASSLTTDSPLHF. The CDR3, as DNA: TGCGCCAGCAGCCTCACGACAGATTCACCCCTCCACTTT.

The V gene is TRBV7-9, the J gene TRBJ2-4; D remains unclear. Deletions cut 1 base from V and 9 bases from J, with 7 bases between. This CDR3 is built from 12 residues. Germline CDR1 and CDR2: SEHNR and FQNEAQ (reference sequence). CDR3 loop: CASSLGVGIQYF. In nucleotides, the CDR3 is TGTGCCAGCAGCTTAGGCGTCGGCATTCAGTACTTC.

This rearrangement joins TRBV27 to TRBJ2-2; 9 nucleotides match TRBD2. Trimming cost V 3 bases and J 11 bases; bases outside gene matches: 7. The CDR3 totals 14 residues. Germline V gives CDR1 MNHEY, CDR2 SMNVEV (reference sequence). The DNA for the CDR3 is TGTGCCAGCAGTTTTGCGGGGGGGACGGGCGAGCTGTTTTTT. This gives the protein CASSFAGGTGELFF.

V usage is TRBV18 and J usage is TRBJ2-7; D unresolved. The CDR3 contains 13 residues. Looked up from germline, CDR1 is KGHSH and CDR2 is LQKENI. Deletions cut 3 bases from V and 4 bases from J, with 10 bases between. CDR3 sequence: CASSPPSQYEQYF. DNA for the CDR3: TGTGCCAGCTCACCTCCGTCCCAGTACGAGCAGTACTTC.